The 10 T cell receptor beta chains listed next were all sequenced from one sample in a study of CD8+ T cells in alopecia areata. Treatment denoted: oral pan-JAK inhibitor, 5-10 mg twice daily. The authors extracted RNA and reverse transcribed it into cDNA as the sequencing template. TCRdb's copy holds only in-frame clones and misses some; the assay was immunoSEQ multiplex PCR. The sample contains around 290,000 clones, 55% to 75% of which appear only once. The input for sequencing was CD4+ T cells sorted from blood, taken at week 24, from a patient treated with tofacitinib. The receptors shown here come from a human donor with alopecia areata.

The V gene is TRBV27, the J gene TRBJ1-5; 7 nucleotides line up with TRBD1. Trimming took 6 bases from V and 2 from J; bases not matched to a gene: 10. The germline gives CDR1 MNHEY, CDR2 SMNVEV (reference sequence). The CDR3 has 16 amino acids. DNA for the CDR3: TGTGCCAGCAGCAAAACTCAGGGGGGCCGCAATCAGCCCCAGCATTTT. Protein sequence: CASSKTQGGRNQPQHF.

This chain connects TRBV6-5 to TRBJ2-1; D is possibly TRBD2 (6 bases). The V end lost 6 bases, the J end lost 1 base, and 7 bases lay between the germline ends. This CDR3 contains 13 residues. The germline V gene has CDR1 MNHEY and CDR2 SVGAGI. This CDR3 is CASSGGSYNEQFF. DNA for the CDR3: TGTGCCAGCAGCGGGGGATCCTACAATGAGCAGTTCTTC.

V is TRBV25-1 and J is TRBJ2-3; D possibly matches TRBD1 or TRBD2 (5 bases each). The CDR3 has 13 residues. Deletions cut 5 bases from V and 7 bases from J, with 13 bases between. Germline V gene sequence: CDR1 MGHDK, CDR2 SYGVNS. The CDR3 bases are TGTGCCAGCAGTCGGGACCTTACGAATACGCAGTATTTT. It specifies CASSRDLTNTQYF.

CDR3 nucleotides: TGCGCCAGCAGCTCCTGGACAGGGGTGGGGAACACTGAAGCTTTCTTT. It is translated as CASSSWTGVGNTEAFF. The J gene is TRBJ1-1, the V gene TRBV5-1; 9 nucleotides agree with TRBD1. V trimming: 3 bases; J trimming: 1 base; junction bases outside the gene matches: 7. Per the germline V gene, CDR1 is SGHRS and CDR2 is YFSETQ. This CDR3 comprises 16 residues. Based on the CDR3 plus reference TRBV5-1 and TRBJ1-1, the full variable domain is KAGVTQTPRYLIKTRGQQVTLSCSPISGHRSVSWYQQTPGQGLQFLFEYFSETQRNKGNFPGRFSGRQFSNSRSEMNVSTLELGDSALYLCASSSWTGVGNTEAFFGQGTRLTVV.

This clone was observed a few times. The V and J genes are TRBV9 and TRBJ1-1; D uncertain. Per germline, CDR1 SGDLS and CDR2 YYNGEE. The CDR3 sequence is 13 residues long. The ends were cut back, 0 bases at V and 5 bases at J, with 8 bases in the middle. As DNA, the CDR3 is TGTGCCAGCAGCGTAGGGTGGTTAACTGAAGCTTTCTTT. It yields the protein CASSVGWLTEAFF.

This clone was observed a few times. In nucleotides, the CDR3 is TGTGCCACCAGCAGAGATTTGGGCAGAGCCTACGAGCAGTACTTC. Encoded protein: CATSRDLGRAYEQYF. V is TRBV15 and J is TRBJ2-7; D remains unclear. Trimming removed 0 bases at V and 2 bases at J, with 11 bases between. Germline lookup yields CDR1 LNHNV and CDR2 YYDKDF (reference sequence). This CDR3 region has 15 residues. Combining the CDR3 with reference TRBV15 and TRBJ2-7 gives the whole variable domain DAMVIQNPRYQVTQFGKPVTLSCSQTLNHNVMYWYQQKSSQAPKLLFHYYDKDFNNEADTPDNFQSRRPNTSFCFLDIRSPGLGDTAMYLCATSRDLGRAYEQYFGPGTRLTVT.

V is TRBV6-5 and J is TRBJ2-2, with TRBD1 matching over 9 bases. Germline assignment: CDR1 MNHEY and CDR2 SVGAGI. V trimming: 8 bases; J trimming: 5 bases; junction bases outside the gene matches: 3. This CDR3 is 13 amino acids long. The CDR3 DNA sequence: TGTGCCAGCTCGGACAGGGGAACCGGGGAGCTGTTTTTT. Translation: CASSDRGTGELFF.

The chain couples TRBV5-1 to TRBJ2-1; possible D gene TRBD2, 7 bases. The CDR3 runs 13 residues. V was cut by 4 bases and J by 8 bases, with 13 bases left in between. Germline V gene lookup returns CDR1 SGHRS and CDR2 YFSETQ. DNA of the CDR3: TGCGCCAGCAGCCCGGGGGGCATCGATGAGCAGTTCTTC. This encodes CASSPGGIDEQFF.

The chain carries TRBV30 and TRBJ2-5, with D possibly TRBD1 on 5 matching bases. Trimming left V 3 bases short and J 2 bases short, with 13 bases between. The CDR3 extends over 14 amino acids. Germline V lookup: CDR1 GTSNPN, CDR2 SVGIG (reference sequence). This CDR3 is CAWSATAVQETQYF. In DNA, the CDR3 is TGTGCCTGGAGCGCGACAGCTGTACAAGAGACCCAGTACTTC.

The rearrangement joins TRBV28 to TRBJ1-2, with 10 bases lining up with TRBD1. Germline V lookup: CDR1 MDHEN, CDR2 SYDVKM. Trimming cost V 3 bases and J 8 bases; bases outside gene matches: 12. The CDR3 spans 16 residues. The CDR3 spells CASSFPLGTGEEGYTF. The CDR3 DNA follows: TGTGCCAGCAGTTTCCCTCTAGGGACAGGGGAGGAGGGCTACACCTTC.